Shown below are 18 T cell receptor beta chains from a single sample sequenced in a study of control samples from healthy donors and cancer patients. Clones were read by immunoSEQ multiplex PCR, and TCRdb kept only the in-frame ones, dropping some. The sample holds tens of thousands of clones; roughly 84% are singletons and the top ten take 2.9%. What was sequenced was PBMCs. Receptor source: a woman between 50 and 59 years old with lung cancer.

This chain uses TRBV27 with TRBJ1-6; D perhaps matches TRBD1 (5 bases). Trimming cost V 6 bases and J 5 bases, with 14 bases left between them. Germline V gene data show CDR1 as MNHEY and CDR2 as SMNVEV (reference sequence). CDR3 size: 15 residues. DNA for the CDR3: TGTGCCAGCAGGCTGGGGGGGGTAGATAATTCACCCCTCCACTTT. This encodes CASRLGGVDNSPLHF.

This clone was recorded once. The V gene is TRBV7-9, the J gene TRBJ1-1; a possible D gene is TRBD1 (5 bases). The V gene's germline CDR1 is SEHNR and CDR2 FQNEAQ (reference sequence). The V and J ends lost 1 base and 9 bases respectively, with 9 bases between them. This CDR3 spans 12 amino acids. The CDR3 loop reads CASSLGEGKAFF. CDR3 sequence (DNA): TGTGCCAGCAGCTTAGGGGAGGGGAAAGCTTTCTTT.

V usage is TRBV3-1 (or the pseudogene TRBV3-2) and J usage is TRBJ2-1; 12 positions match TRBD2. This CDR3 is built from 16 residues. Germline V gene sequence: CDR1 LGHDT, CDR2 YNNKEL (reference sequence). With 5 bases clipped from V and 6 bases from J, the junction kept 8 bases outside the gene matches. The CDR3 DNA follows: TGTGCCAGCAGCTTTCTACCGGGACTAGCGGGCAATGAGCAGTTCTTC. Its translation is CASSFLPGLAGNEQFF.

The gene calls are TRBV29-1 and TRBJ1-1; D might be TRBD1 (6 bases). The CDR3 loop spans 11 amino acids. The germline V gene encodes CDR1 SQVTM and CDR2 ANQGSEA. Trimming shortened V by 8 bases and J by 7 bases, and 14 bases separated the two germline ends. The CDR3 DNA reads TGCAGCTCTCAGGACAGCTTTGAAGCTTTCTTT. This sequence encodes CSSQDSFEAFF.

This chain links TRBV18 with TRBJ1-2; D is unresolved. This CDR3 has 15 amino acids. V lost 0 bases and J lost 0, with 8 bases in between. CDR1 and CDR2 (germline): KGHSH, LQKENI. The CDR3 here is CASSPPAGSNYGYTF. As DNA, the CDR3 is TGTGCCAGCTCACCACCGGCAGGATCTAACTATGGCTACACCTTC.

The V call is TRBV7-3, the J call TRBJ1-5; possibly TRBD1 for D (6 bases). The CDR3 contains 14 residues. V lost 3 bases and J lost 8, with 14 bases in between. Germline CDR1 and CDR2: SGHTA and FQGTGA. The DNA of the CDR3 is TGTGCCAGCAGCTTTACAGGGCCCCCGGAGCCCCAGCATTTT. It encodes CASSFTGPPEPQHF.

This rearrangement joins TRBV7-9 to TRBJ1-2, with D unclear. Germline-derived CDR1 and CDR2 are SEHNR and FQNEAQ (reference sequence). Trimming shortened V by 5 bases and J by 3 bases, and 10 bases separated the two germline ends. CDR3 length: 13 residues. CDR3 residues: CASSNGEYYGYTF. The CDR3 DNA is TGTGCCAGCAGCAACGGGGAATACTATGGCTACACCTTC.

V usage is TRBV4-3 and J usage is TRBJ1-1; maybe TRBD1 (5 bases). The V gene lost 4 bases and the J gene lost 1 base, with 13 bases spanning the gap. CDR1 LGHNA and CDR2 YSLEER come from the germline V gene. The CDR3 spans 15 residues. The CDR3 bases are TGCGCCAGCAGCCTTGGGGATAGGGGGAACACTGAAGCTTTCTTT. The encoded protein is CASSLGDRGNTEAFF.

V usage is TRBV6-2 or TRBV6-3 and J usage is TRBJ1-2; D call uncertain. The CDR3 contains 14 residues. The V gene lost 2 bases and the J gene lost 5 bases, with 12 bases spanning the gap. Looked up from germline, CDR1 is MNHEY and CDR2 is SVGEGT. The CDR3 coding sequence is TGTGCCAGCAGTTACGCCCAGGTCGTTTATGGCTACACCTTC. Protein: CASSYAQVVYGYTF.

V usage is TRBV5-1 and J usage is TRBJ1-4; maybe TRBD1 (5 bases). The V end lost 0 bases, the J end lost 5 bases, and 14 bases lay between the germline ends. CDR1 is SGHRS and CDR2 is YFSETQ in the germline V gene. This CDR3 region has 16 residues. This CDR3 is CASSLGGRTGNEKLFF. In DNA form, the CDR3 reads TGCGCCAGCAGCTTGGGGGGCCGGACGGGAAATGAAAAACTGTTTTTT. Together with reference TRBV5-1 and TRBJ1-4, the CDR3 gives the full variable domain: KAGVTQTPRYLIKTRGQQVTLSCSPISGHRSVSWYQQTPGQGLQFLFEYFSETQRNKGNFPGRFSGRQFSNSRSEMNVSTLELGDSALYLCASSLGGRTGNEKLFFGSGTQLSVL.

As concerns this clone: The same CDR3 arises from other DNA sequences in this sample as well. The chain carries TRBV20-1 and TRBJ1-1; D is unresolved. CDR1 and CDR2 (germline): DFQATT, SNEGSKA (reference sequence). The CDR3 covers 11 residues. Trimming stripped 6 bases from V and 5 bases from J, with 10 bases between. The CDR3 DNA follows: TGCAGTGCCCCCAAAGGTACTGAAGCTTTCTTT. This sequence encodes CSAPKGTEAFF.

The chain combines TRBV18 with TRBJ1-2; D ambiguous. CDR1 KGHSH and CDR2 LQKENI come from the germline V gene. The CDR3 runs to 11 residues. The ends were cut back, 5 bases at V and 8 bases at J, with 9 bases in the middle. The CDR3 sequence: CASSSLSGYTF. In DNA form, the CDR3 reads TGTGCCAGCTCATCTCTTTCGGGCTACACCTTC.

The rearrangement links TRBV24-1 to TRBJ1-5; 8 bases fit TRBD1. The CDR3 length is 16 residues. Germline CDR1 is KGHDR and CDR2 is SFDVKD. With 4 bases clipped from V and 5 bases from J, the junction kept 9 bases outside the gene matches. The CDR3 nucleotides read TGTGCCACCAGTGAATCCGGACAGGGACCTTATCAGCCCCAGCATTTT. Its protein product is CATSESGQGPYQPQHF.

V and J are TRBV18 and TRBJ1-2, with D perhaps matching TRBD1 (6 bases). In germline, CDR1 is KGHSH, CDR2 LQKENI. V lost 5 bases to trimming and J lost 4 bases, with 11 bases between them. The CDR3 has 13 amino acids. The CDR3 protein is CASSEGGFYGYTF. The CDR3, as DNA: TGTGCCAGCTCAGAAGGGGGATTCTATGGCTACACCTTC.

The chain carries TRBV29-1 and TRBJ1-2, with D perhaps matching TRBD1 (6 bases). CDR3 length: 14 residues. V was pared by 5 bases and J by 5 bases, with 18 bases between. Germline-derived CDR1 and CDR2 are SQVTM and ANQGSEA. The CDR3 reads CSVLGDNPLYGYTF. DNA of the CDR3: TGCAGCGTTTTAGGGGACAACCCGCTGTATGGCTACACCTTC.

CDR3 residues: CASSFLHGTANYGYTF. The CDR3 DNA follows: TGTGCCAGCAGTTTCCTCCACGGGACAGCTAACTATGGCTACACCTTC. The V call is TRBV27, the J call TRBJ1-2, with 7 bases fitting TRBD1. The CDR3 spans 16 residues. The V segment lost 3 bases and the J segment 0 bases; nucleotides outside the gene matches: 7. CDR1 is MNHEY, CDR2 SMNVEV, per germline (reference sequence).

V and J are TRBV7-2 and TRBJ1-1; D uncertain. The CDR3 spans 13 residues. The V gene's germline CDR1 is SGHTA and CDR2 FQGNSA. V was cut by 2 bases and J by 10 bases, with 14 bases left in between. CDR3 residues: CASSLRAGVGAFF. In DNA, the CDR3 is TGTGCCAGCAGCTTAAGGGCCGGGGTGGGAGCTTTCTTT.

The chain joins TRBV11-2 to TRBJ2-7, with 7 positions matching TRBD1. Per the germline V gene, CDR1 is SGHAT and CDR2 is FQNNGV. Losses at the gene ends were 5 bases for V and 2 bases for J; bases not matched to a gene: 6. This CDR3 region has 14 residues. CDR3 nucleotide sequence: TGTGCCAGCAGCCTAATGGGGACAGCCTACGAGCAGTACTTC. This sequence encodes CASSLMGTAYEQYF.